This T cell receptor beta chain was identified in a study of shared clonotypes between healthy human individuals. In the study overall: CD4 naive and memory got three plates each, CD8 naive two, CD8 memory one.

Within Nashville, Tennessee resided all donors, each a Caucasian adult. CD4+ cells were split into CD45RA+ naive and CD45RA-negative memory subsets. Regarding the study as a whole: The low donor count limited represented genetic and exposure-history diversity.

Of note for this clone: Antigen specificity is unknown.

J gave up 5 bases and V 4 bases, and 14 bases lay outside the gene matches. Germline V gene lookup returns CDR1 SGHAT and CDR2 FQNNGV. This CDR3 has 18 amino acids. TCRdb keeps only in-frame clones here, not all; method: immunoSEQ multiplex PCR. Among 850,000 to 1,100,000 clones listed, roughly 77% were seen once. The clonotype originates from a man aged 18-30 years in good health. Some clones in this sample may be carry-over from other donors' samples. J is TRBJ2-1 and V is TRBV11-2, with TRBD2 matching 10 bases. Sequenced input: memory CD4+ T cells from PBMCs. The subset here: CD45RA-negative fraction. As DNA, the CDR3 is TGTGCCAGCAGCTCAATCGCGAGCACTAGCGGGAAACACAATGAGCAGTTCTTC. As protein: CASSSIASTSGKHNEQFF. Looking up the rest from reference TRBV11-2 and TRBJ2-1 gives the full variable domain: EAGVAQSPRYKIIEKRQSVAFWCNPISGHATLYWYQQILGQGPKLLIQFQNNGVVDDSQLPKDRFSAERLKGVDSTLKIQPAKLEDSAVYLCASSSIASTSGKHNEQFFGPGTRLTVL.